The following is a T cell receptor (beta chain) sequence with its context. This clonotype was detected many times. Its antigen is currently not known. Base quality data are lacking; no much larger clone is found one base away. These data are taken from a study of CD8 T cells in ankylosing spondylitis (dated by TCRdb to 2015 to 2018). Some background on the complete study: The study profiled T cell receptor beta repertoires in healthy donors and ankylosing spondylitis patients to find disease-linked TCR variants. Peripheral blood was sampled, and synovial fluid was also collected from ankylosing spondylitis patients. The full study cohort was made up of over 20 ankylosing spondylitis patients and about a hundred healthy donors. The study at large found these results: Significant enrichment of the disease-linked clones was reported in matched synovial fluid samples from ankylosing spondylitis patients. The disease-linked clones had a CD8+ phenotype and were found at relatively low frequencies in peripheral blood. Blood from ankylosing spondylitis patients appeared to be characterized by a TCR beta motif composed of about eight highly homologous amino acid variants. Some TCR beta motif variants had previously been reported in synovial fluid and blood of reactive arthritis patients, which suggested common disease-initiation mechanisms.

The sequencer was an Illumina HiSeq 2500. Quantitative 5'-RACE with molecular barcodes was the method used to prepare the TCR beta libraries. The paper's data handling went like this. To identify disease-linked TCR variants, a new computational method was used, one built on a probabilistic model of VDJ rearrangement. TCRdb's own reprocessing of the public reads used fastp at Q25 and MiXCR and kept productive beta chains. Every CDR3 protein is listed once, alongside the most common genes and DNA of its rows. Here the V and J calls rest on TCRdb's processing, not on the authors' analysis. The sample table lists under 300,000 distinct CDR3 sequences, roughly 10% of them with a count of one. Under 8% of the sample lies in the top ten. The CDR3 has 13 amino acids, counting the end cysteine and phenylalanine. CDR3 DNA is the only sequence kept; it has 39 bases, read in frame from the first base. CDR1 DFQATT and CDR2 SNEGSKA were looked up in the germline V gene (reference sequence). Relative to germline, V is 5 bases shorter and J is 6 bases shorter, with 16 bases between their ends.

The source material was blood, either unsorted or a sorted T cell fraction (not recorded which). The sequence links TRBV20-1 to TRBJ2-5; no confident D gene assignment can be made. The sequence came from a male donor with ankylosing spondylitis or in good health (not recorded which). The CDR3 loop reads CSAVTAALKTQYF. DNA sequence: TGCAGTGCTGTTACGGCAGCGCTGAAGACCCAGTACTTC.